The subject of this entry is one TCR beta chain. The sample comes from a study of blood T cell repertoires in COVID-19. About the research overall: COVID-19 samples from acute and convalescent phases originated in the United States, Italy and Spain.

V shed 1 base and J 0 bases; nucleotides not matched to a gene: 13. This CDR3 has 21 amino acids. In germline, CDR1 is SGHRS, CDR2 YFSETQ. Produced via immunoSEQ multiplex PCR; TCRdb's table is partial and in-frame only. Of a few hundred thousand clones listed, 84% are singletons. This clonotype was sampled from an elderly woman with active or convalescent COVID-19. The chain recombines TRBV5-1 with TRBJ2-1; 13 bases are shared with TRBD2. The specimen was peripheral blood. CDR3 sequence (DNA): TGCGCCAGCAGCTTGTTACCCGCCGGGACTAGCGGGAAGAGCTCCTACAATGAGCAGTTCTTC. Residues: CASSLLPAGTSGKSSYNEQFF.